This record covers a single T cell receptor (beta chain). Produced via immunoSEQ multiplex PCR; TCRdb's table is partial and in-frame only. The sample shows some 250,000 clones, under 90% of them seen only once. This sample is drawn from a study of blood T cell repertoires in COVID-19. For the study at large: The United States, Italy and Spain were the sources of the acute and convalescent COVID-19 samples.

This TCR derives from a man aged 55-75 years with acute or convalescent COVID-19. The sequenced sample was peripheral blood.

CDR3 sequence (DNA): TGTGCCAGCTTTTCCCCCGGACAGGGAAGCGAGCAGTACTTC. Protein sequence: CASFSPGQGSEQYF. The J gene is TRBJ2-7, the V gene TRBV5-8; 8 bases are shared with TRBD1. Unmatched junction bases numbered 12, after V lost 7 bases and J lost 6 bases. CDR3 length: 14 amino acids. CDR1 is SGHTS and CDR2 is YDEGEE in the germline V gene.